This T cell receptor beta chain was obtained from a study of blood T cell repertoires in COVID-19. Study context: Whether acute or convalescent, the COVID-19 samples came from the United States, Italy and Spain. T cells, B-cell-depleted T cells, or PBMCs provided the cDNA or gDNA that served as material.

In germline, CDR1 is SGHTA, CDR2 FQGNSA. V shed 6 bases, J shed 4 bases, and the junction held 9 bases outside the gene matches. This CDR3 has 15 amino acids. Authors' analysis steps: Estimation of nucleated cell counts was performed using reference gene primer amplification. Produced via immunoSEQ multiplex PCR; TCRdb's table is partial and in-frame only. The V and J calls and clone size were taken over from that table, and D and trimming were inferred from the DNA. The sample carries approximately 150,000 clones, around nine tenths recorded once. The TCR sequence derives from a woman aged 55-70 years with acute or convalescent COVID-19. The sequenced sample was peripheral blood. V and J are TRBV7-2 and TRBJ1-5; 7 bases line up with TRBD1. DNA of the CDR3: TGTGCCAGCAGTCGGGGACAGTTCGAAAATCAGCCCCAGCATTTT. It encodes CASSRGQFENQPQHF.